The 11 T cell receptor beta chains below were found in one sample sequenced in a study of blood T cell repertoires in COVID-19 (dated by TCRdb to about 2020). Library preparation was by the immunoSEQ multiplex PCR assay. What TCRdb holds here is the immuneACCESS table cut down to in-frame rearrangements. Part of the clones is not present; checked against another copy, under half of the missing clones reflect an unresolved V gene, and the others are unexplained. The sample yields some 340,000 clones; about four fifths were counted once. The leading ten clones occupy 2.5% to 3.5% of the sample. Specimen: peripheral blood. These receptors all come from a man aged 30-40 years with active or convalescent COVID-19.

The genes are TRBV4-1 and TRBJ2-7, with 9 bases that match TRBD2. The CDR3 contains 15 residues. Germline V lookup: CDR1 MGHRA, CDR2 YSYEKL. After removal of 0 bases from V and 3 bases from J, the junction contained 3 bases not matched to a gene. CDR3 sequence reads: CASSQDGLANYEQYF. The CDR3 DNA sequence: TGCGCCAGCAGCCAAGATGGACTAGCGAACTACGAGCAGTACTTC.

In this sample, this clone turned up a few times. The chain is built from TRBV9 and TRBJ2-3; 10 bases agree with TRBD1. This CDR3 comprises 16 residues. V lost 7 bases and J lost 1; bases outside the gene matches: 9. Germline assignment: CDR1 SGDLS and CDR2 YYNGEE. CDR3 region: CASVSGTGDGTDTQYF. For the CDR3, the DNA is TGTGCCAGCGTCTCCGGGACAGGGGACGGCACAGATACGCAGTATTTT.

The V call is TRBV7-3, the J call TRBJ2-2, with 7 positions matching TRBD1. CDR3 length equals 15 residues. V was clipped by 5 bases and J by 4 bases; unmatched bases: 7. In germline, CDR1 is SGHTA, CDR2 FQGTGA. The DNA of the CDR3 is TGTGCCAGCAGCGCAACAGGGGAATTCACCGGGGAGCTGTTTTTT. Its protein is CASSATGEFTGELFF.

The gene calls are TRBV11-3 and TRBJ2-1, with 15 bases aligning to TRBD2. V trimming: 6 bases; J trimming: 8 bases; junction bases outside the gene matches: 8. Germline V gene sequence: CDR1 SGHNT, CDR2 YENEEA. The CDR3 consists of 16 residues. In nucleotides, the CDR3 is TGTGCCAGCAGTTCTCGGACTAGCGGGAGGGAAGATGAGCAGTTCTTC. This sequence encodes CASSSRTSGREDEQFF. Based on the CDR3 plus reference TRBV11-3 and TRBJ2-1, the full variable domain is EAGVVQSPRYKIIEKKQPVAFWCNPISGHNTLYWYLQNLGQGPELLIRYENEEAVDDSQLPKDRFSAERLKGVDSTLKIQPAELGDSAVYLCASSSRTSGREDEQFFGPGTRLTVL.

The chain combines TRBV23-1 with TRBJ2-5, with D possibly TRBD2 on 5 matching bases. TRBV23-1 counts as an open reading frame of uncertain function. V gave up 4 bases and J gave up 5 bases, with 14 bases separating them. The CDR3 length is 14 residues. The CDR3 here is CASSPQARGETQYF. In DNA form, the CDR3 reads TGCGCCAGCAGTCCCCAGGCCCGCGGGGAGACCCAGTACTTC.

This clone was observed many times. V usage is TRBV2 and J usage is TRBJ2-7, with 8 bases matching TRBD1. Trimming at V came to 0 bases and at J to 1 base, leaving 5 bases not matched to a gene. Germline V gene data show CDR1 as SNHLY and CDR2 as FYNNEI. This CDR3 spans 16 amino acids. CDR3 DNA sequence: TGTGCCAGCAGTGAAGCCCGCGGACAGGGATCCTACGAGCAGTACTTC. Protein sequence: CASSEARGQGSYEQYF.

This clone was observed a few times. The rearrangement links TRBV10-3 to TRBJ1-1; 10 bases match TRBD1. With 0 bases clipped from V and 3 bases from J, the junction kept 10 bases outside the gene matches. The germline CDR1 and CDR2 sequences are ENHRY and SYGVKD. The CDR3 has 18 residues. For the CDR3, the DNA is TGTGCCATCAGTGAGTCGAAGGGGACAGGGGTCCCCTACACTGAAGCTTTCTTT. Translation: CAISESKGTGVPYTEAFF.

The J gene is TRBJ1-1, the V gene TRBV10-3; D is perhaps TRBD1 (6 bases). Germline assignment: CDR1 ENHRY and CDR2 SYGVKD. This CDR3 has 15 residues. V lost 11 bases, J lost 4 bases, and 23 bases lay in between. CDR3 protein: CAPGGRGLDATEAFF. CDR3 DNA: TGTGCCCCTGGTGGGAGGGGGTTGGATGCCACTGAAGCTTTCTTT.

The chain uses TRBV4-2 and TRBJ2-2; TRBD2 matches at 8 bases. J lost 0 bases, V lost 6 bases, and 3 bases had no gene match. This CDR3 has 15 amino acids. Germline assignment: CDR1 LGHNA and CDR2 YNFKEQ. DNA of the CDR3: TGTGCCAGCAGGACCGGGGGGGCGAACACCGGGGAGCTGTTTTTT. As protein: CASRTGGANTGELFF.

This clone occurred a few times. The V call is TRBV5-4, the J call TRBJ2-2; 7 bases fit TRBD1. With 2 bases clipped from V and 1 base from J, the junction kept 5 bases outside the gene matches. This CDR3 is 16 amino acids long. The V gene's germline CDR1 is SGHNT and CDR2 YYREEE (reference sequence). CDR3 sequence (DNA): TGTGCCAGCAGCTTTCCGGGACAGAGGAACACCGGGGAGCTGTTTTTT. It translates to CASSFPGQRNTGELFF.

The chain uses TRBV5-1 and TRBJ1-5; D is undetermined. The CDR3 consists of 14 residues. Trimming shortened V by 0 bases and J by 3 bases, and 7 bases separated the two germline ends. The germline CDR1 and CDR2 sequences are SGHRS and YFSETQ. DNA of the CDR3: TGCGCCAGCAGCTTGGTGGGAGACAATCAGCCCCAGCATTTT. It codes for CASSLVGDNQPQHF.